These 9 T cell receptor beta chains originate from one sample sequenced in a study of T cell changes during pregnancy in multiple sclerosis. Clones were read by immunoSEQ multiplex PCR, and TCRdb kept only the in-frame ones, dropping some. The repertoire includes about 84,000 clones, approximately 93% of them detected once, and approximately 0.92% sits in the top ten. The sample here was peripheral blood, taken in the second trimester of pregnancy. All receptors come from a female donor in good health, enrolled as a control in a pregnancy study.

This clone is a singleton in its sample. V usage is TRBV5-6 and J usage is TRBJ1-2; D remains ambiguous. Looked up from germline, CDR1 is SGHDT and CDR2 is YYEEEE. V lost 7 bases and J 1 base, leaving 17 bases between the germline ends. The CDR3 consists of 15 residues. CDR3 in amino acids: CASGSWERLNYGYTF. CDR3 DNA: TGTGCCAGCGGTAGCTGGGAGAGACTTAACTATGGCTACACCTTC.

The V gene is TRBV4-1, the J gene TRBJ1-2, with TRBD1 matching over 8 bases. The germline V gene has CDR1 MGHRA and CDR2 YSYEKL. The CDR3 is 16 amino acids. Unmatched junction bases numbered 7, after V lost 0 bases and J lost 4 bases. The CDR3 region has the DNA TGCGCCAGCAGCCAAGAGCAGGGGGCCACGTCCTATGGCTACACCTTC. Translating it yields CASSQEQGATSYGYTF.

This clone has just one count. The chain employs TRBV2 and TRBJ1-5; 7 bases are a match to TRBD1. The CDR3 sequence is 15 residues long. After removal of 3 bases from V and 4 bases from J, the junction contained 6 bases not matched to a gene. CDR1 and CDR2 from the germline V gene are SNHLY and FYNNEI. The CDR3 region is CASSDRGNVNQPQHF. CDR3 in DNA: TGTGCCAGCAGTGACAGGGGGAACGTGAATCAGCCCCAGCATTTT.

The chain has TRBV5-4 and TRBJ2-7, with D possibly being TRBD1 (5 bases). The CDR3 has 15 residues. Germline CDR1 reads SGHNT; CDR2 reads YYREEE (reference sequence). The V and J ends lost 1 base and 5 bases respectively, with 16 bases between them. The CDR3 sequence: CASSLKLPGSNEQYF. The CDR3 DNA follows: TGTGCCAGCAGCTTGAAGTTGCCAGGGTCCAACGAGCAGTACTTC.

The V call is TRBV7-9, the J call TRBJ1-1; TRBD1 agrees at 7 bases. The CDR3 length is 16 residues. J gave up 5 bases and V 5 bases, and 14 bases lay outside the gene matches. Germline lookup yields CDR1 SEHNR and CDR2 FQNEAQ (reference sequence). In nucleotides, the CDR3 is TGTGCCAGCAGCCCGGACAGGCGTGGAGGACGGACTGAAGCTTTCTTT. Protein sequence: CASSPDRRGGRTEAFF.

The rearrangement uses TRBV28 and TRBJ1-1, with a possible D match to TRBD1 (5 bases). CDR1 and CDR2 from the germline V gene are MDHEN and SYDVKM. This CDR3 contains 13 residues. V was cut by 7 bases and J by 9 bases, with 18 bases left in between. CDR3 DNA: TGTGCCAGCACCGTTCAGGGCTACTCAAAAGCTTTCTTT. The encoded protein is CASTVQGYSKAFF.

DNA of the CDR3: TGCGCCAGCAGCTTCAGGACACCCCCCGAGCTGTTTTTT. Its translation is CASSFRTPPELFF. V is TRBV5-1 and J is TRBJ2-2, with D perhaps TRBD1 (5 bases). Trimming stripped 2 bases from V and 11 bases from J, with 13 bases between. This CDR3 is 13 amino acids long. The germline CDR1 and CDR2 sequences are SGHRS and YFSETQ. Full variable domain (missing parts from reference TRBV5-1 and TRBJ2-2): KAGVTQTPRYLIKTRGQQVTLSCSPISGHRSVSWYQQTPGQGLQFLFEYFSETQRNKGNFPGRFSGRQFSNSRSEMNVSTLELGDSALYLCASSFRTPPELFFGEGSRLTVL.

This chain links TRBV27 with TRBJ2-3; D uncertain. The CDR3 consists of 13 residues. V lost 7 bases and J 2 bases, leaving 10 bases between the germline ends. Germline V CDR1 and CDR2: MNHEY, SMNVEV (reference sequence). DNA of the CDR3: TGTGCCAGCATGAGCACGTACACAGATACGCAGTATTTT. This codes for CASMSTYTDTQYF.

The CDR3 region has the DNA TGTGCCAGCAGAACCCTAGCGGGAGGGCCGACCAATGAGCAGTTCTTC. Protein: CASRTLAGGPTNEQFF. The chain recombines TRBV27 with TRBJ2-1; 12 bases fit TRBD2. The CDR3 sequence is 16 residues long. V was clipped by 6 bases and J by 6 bases; unmatched bases: 9. Germline V lookup: CDR1 MNHEY, CDR2 SMNVEV (reference sequence).